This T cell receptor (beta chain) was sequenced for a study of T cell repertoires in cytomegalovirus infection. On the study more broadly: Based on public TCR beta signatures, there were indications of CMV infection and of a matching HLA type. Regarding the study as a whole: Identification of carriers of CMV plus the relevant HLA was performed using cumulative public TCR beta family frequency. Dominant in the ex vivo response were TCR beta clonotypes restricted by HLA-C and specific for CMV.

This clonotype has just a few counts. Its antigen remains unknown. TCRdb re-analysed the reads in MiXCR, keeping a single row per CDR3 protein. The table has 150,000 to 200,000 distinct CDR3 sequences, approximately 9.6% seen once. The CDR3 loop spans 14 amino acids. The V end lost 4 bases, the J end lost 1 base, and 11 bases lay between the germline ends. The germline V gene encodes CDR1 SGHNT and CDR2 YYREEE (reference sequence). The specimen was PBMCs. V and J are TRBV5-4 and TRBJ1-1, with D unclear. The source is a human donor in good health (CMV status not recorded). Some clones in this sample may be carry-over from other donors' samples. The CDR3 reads CASSRNSGNTEAFF. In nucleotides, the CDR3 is TGTGCCAGCAGCCGGAATTCAGGGAACACTGAAGCTTTCTTT.